One and the same sample provided the 13 T cell receptor beta chains below, sequenced in a study of shared clonotypes between healthy human individuals. Selected positively for CCR7 and CD45RO-negative, naive CD8 cells excluded terminally differentiated effector memory CD45RA+ cells. Sequenced by immunoSEQ multiplex PCR; TCRdb stores in-frame clones only, minus some. The repertoire holds roughly 770,000 clones, with 90% to 98% as singletons. Sample: naive CD8+ T cells sorted from blood. The receptors come from a man between 25 and 39 years old in good health.

Notes on this clone: The same CDR3 also results from other DNA sequences found in this sample. In nucleotides, the CDR3 is TGTGCCAGCAGCTTAACTAGCGGGAGAGGAGAGACCCAGTACTTC. Protein product: CASSLTSGRGETQYF. The chain is built from TRBV11-2 and TRBJ2-5; the match to TRBD2 covers 11 bases. The CDR3 sequence is 15 residues long. Germline V CDR1 and CDR2: SGHAT, FQNNGV. V gave up 2 bases and J gave up 4 bases; unmatched junction bases: 3.

The chain recombines TRBV27 with TRBJ2-7; a possible D gene is TRBD2 (6 bases). This CDR3 spans 16 amino acids. Trimming left V 1 base short and J 4 bases short, with 17 bases between. Germline CDR1 is MNHEY and CDR2 is SMNVEV (reference sequence). This CDR3 is CASSLWGTVTDYEQYF. CDR3 coding DNA: TGTGCCAGCAGTTTATGGGGGACTGTCACAGATTACGAGCAGTACTTC.

The chain links TRBV4-3 to TRBJ1-5, with unresolved D. Germline lookup yields CDR1 LGHNA and CDR2 YSLEER. CDR3 length: 16 residues. The V and J ends lost 0 bases and 1 base respectively, with 10 bases between them. CDR3: CASSQDRTDSNQPQHF. The CDR3 DNA is TGCGCCAGCAGCCAAGATCGAACGGACAGCAATCAGCCCCAGCATTTT.

The gene calls are TRBV19 and TRBJ1-4, with D perhaps matching TRBD1 (5 bases). Per germline, CDR1 LNHDA and CDR2 SQIVND (reference sequence). V was trimmed by 2 bases and J by 4 bases, leaving 8 bases between them. The CDR3 is 14 residues long. DNA of the CDR3: TGTGCCAGTAGTATAACGGGACTTAATGAAAAACTGTTTTTT. Encoded protein: CASSITGLNEKLFF.

The chain recombines TRBV28 with TRBJ2-7; TRBD2 agrees at 13 bases. The CDR3 has 15 residues. Germline CDR1 MDHEN, CDR2 SYDVKM. V lost 4 bases to trimming and J lost 4 bases; unmatched junction nucleotides: 4. CDR3 coding DNA: TGTGCCAGCAGTTCAGCGGGACTAGCGGGATACGAGCAGTACTTC. Protein: CASSSAGLAGYEQYF.

With respect to this clone: Other DNA variants within this sample encode the same CDR3. This chain links TRBV7-9 with TRBJ2-7; 7 bases fit TRBD2. This CDR3 comprises 14 residues. Per germline, CDR1 SEHNR and CDR2 FQNEAQ (reference sequence). Trimming took 4 bases from V and 1 from J; bases not matched to a gene: 4. The CDR3 DNA is TGTGCCAGCAGCTCCTCGCGGGAGTCCTACGAGCAGTACTTC. Amino acids: CASSSSRESYEQYF.

This chain links TRBV5-6 with TRBJ2-2, with 8 bases identical to TRBD1. Looked up from germline, CDR1 is SGHDT and CDR2 is YYEEEE. The length of the CDR3 is 17 residues. V lost 3 bases and J lost 4; bases outside the gene matches: 11. DNA for the CDR3: TGTGCCAGCAGCTCCCCCGACAGGGGCCGATTCACCGGGGAGCTGTTTTTT. Encoded protein: CASSSPDRGRFTGELFF.

The genes are TRBV11-2 and TRBJ2-1, with D maybe TRBD1 (5 bases). The V end was cut by 3 bases, the J end by 4 bases, with 16 bases between. Per the germline V gene, CDR1 is SGHAT and CDR2 is FQNNGV. This CDR3 region has 16 residues. The CDR3 nucleotides are TGTGCCAGCAGCTTCACTGACGGATCAGGGTACAATGAGCAGTTCTTC. It specifies CASSFTDGSGYNEQFF.

J is TRBJ2-7 and V is TRBV5-1, with unresolved D. Germline CDR1 reads SGHRS; CDR2 reads YFSETQ. V was trimmed by 0 bases and J by 3 bases, leaving 13 bases between them. This CDR3 comprises 15 residues. In nucleotides, the CDR3 is TGCGCCAGCAGCTTGGTTGCTGGGCCAGTCTACGAGCAGTACTTC. Translation gives CASSLVAGPVYEQYF.

This chain connects TRBV15 to TRBJ2-2; the D gene is possibly TRBD2 (6 bases). V shed 8 bases and J shed 1 base, with 14 bases lying between them. This CDR3 spans 15 amino acids. CDR1 and CDR2 from the germline V gene are LNHNV and YYDKDF (reference sequence). CDR3 amino acids: CATEPTAGNTGELFF. DNA of the CDR3: TGTGCCACCGAGCCCACAGCGGGGAACACCGGGGAGCTGTTTTTT.

The rearrangement links TRBV29-1 to TRBJ2-7, with a tentative D call TRBD1 (5 bases). Germline V gene lookup returns CDR1 SQVTM and CDR2 ANQGSEA. V gave up 1 base and J gave up 1 base, with 14 bases separating them. The CDR3 has 15 residues. In nucleotides, the CDR3 is TGCAGCGTTGAAGGAAGGCAGAAGGGGTCCTACGAGCAGTACTTC. This translates into CSVEGRQKGSYEQYF.

The gene calls are TRBV4-3 and TRBJ2-3; D is uncertain. Deletions cut 0 bases from V and 1 base from J, with 11 bases between. The CDR3 runs 16 residues. Germline loops: CDR1 LGHNA, CDR2 YSLEER. As DNA, the CDR3 is TGCGCCAGCAGCCAAGAACGCGCTCATCGCACAGATACGCAGTATTTT. It codes for CASSQERAHRTDTQYF.

This chain uses TRBV7-9 with TRBJ2-1; 7 bases agree with TRBD2. The V gene end was trimmed by 6 bases and the J gene end by 9 bases; junction bases not matched to a gene: 5. Germline CDR1 and CDR2: SEHNR and FQNEAQ (reference sequence). The CDR3 consists of 12 residues. CDR3 sequence reads: CASSRLAGEQFF. CDR3 nucleotide sequence: TGTGCCAGCAGTCGATTAGCGGGTGAGCAGTTCTTC.